These 32 T cell receptor beta chains originate from one sample sequenced in a study of T cell responses to AZD1222 COVID-19 vaccine. The data were produced by immunoSEQ multiplex PCR, yet TCRdb's version contains in-frame clones alone and is incomplete. The sample records more than 120,000 clones, roughly 90% being singletons. The specimen was peripheral blood, collected 28 days after the second AZD1222 dose. These receptors originate from an adult who received the AZD1222 COVID-19 vaccine.

A single count supports this clone. The chain joins TRBV27 to TRBJ1-1; D unclear. CDR3 size: 15 residues. In germline, CDR1 is MNHEY, CDR2 SMNVEV (reference sequence). Deletions cut 2 bases from V and 1 base from J, with 11 bases between. The CDR3 nucleotides are TGTGCCAGCAGTTTAGGAGCAGTTCCGAACACTGAAGCTTTCTTT. Translation: CASSLGAVPNTEAFF.

The J gene is TRBJ2-3, the V gene TRBV19; D might be TRBD1 or TRBD2, each matching 5 bases. Germline assignment: CDR1 LNHDA and CDR2 SQIVND (reference sequence). Trimming cost V 3 bases and J 1 base, with 11 bases left between them. The CDR3 is 15 amino acids. CDR3 loop: CASSIGAGGTDTQYF. The CDR3 DNA is TGTGCCAGTAGTATCGGGGCCGGGGGCACAGATACGCAGTATTTT.

The rearrangement links TRBV28 to TRBJ1-5, with a possible D match to TRBD1 (6 bases). Germline CDR1 and CDR2: MDHEN and SYDVKM. The CDR3 consists of 13 residues. V lost 6 bases to trimming and J lost 10 bases, with 16 bases between them. DNA of the CDR3: TGTGCCAGCAGCCAGGGGCGAGTCTTTCCCCAGCATTTT. Its translation: CASSQGRVFPQHF.

The V and J genes are TRBV28 and TRBJ1-5, with D tentatively TRBD1 (6 bases). This CDR3 contains 13 residues. V lost 6 bases and J 3 bases, leaving 9 bases between the germline ends. The germline V gene has CDR1 MDHEN and CDR2 SYDVKM. CDR3 DNA sequence: TGTGCCAGCAGGGACAGCCTCAATCAGCCCCAGCATTTT. Its protein product is CASRDSLNQPQHF.

This chain connects TRBV7-6 to TRBJ2-3, with TRBD2 matching 9 bases. V trimming: 7 bases; J trimming: 0 bases; junction bases outside the gene matches: 11. From germline, CDR1 is SGHVS and CDR2 FNYEAQ. The CDR3 is 17 residues long. CDR3 bases: TGTGCCAGCACCCTGGCTAGCGGGGCCGCTAGCACAGATACGCAGTATTTT. It specifies CASTLASGAASTDTQYF. The full variable domain, with the rest looked up from reference TRBV7-6 and TRBJ2-3, is GAGVSQSPRYKVTKRGQDVALRCDPISGHVSLYWYRQALGQGPEFLTYFNYEAQQDKSGLPNDRFSAERPEGSISTLTIQRTEQRDSAMYRCASTLASGAASTDTQYFGPGTRLTVL.

J is TRBJ2-7 and V is TRBV28; D is ambiguous. The CDR3 consists of 10 residues. CDR1 MDHEN and CDR2 SYDVKM come from the germline V gene. Trimming pared 4 bases from V and 5 bases from J, leaving 3 bases between. The CDR3 region has the DNA TGTGCCAGCAGTTCCAACGAGCAGTACTTC. Residues: CASSSNEQYF.

This chain joins TRBV3-1 (or the pseudogene TRBV3-2) and TRBJ1-2, with a weak D call TRBD1 (6 bases). Germline V gene lookup returns CDR1 LGHDT and CDR2 YNNKEL (reference sequence). The CDR3 consists of 14 residues. V was shortened by 4 bases and J by 4 bases, with 13 bases between the two germline ends. The DNA of the CDR3 is TGTGCCAGCAGCCGCCACAGGGTCGGCTATGGCTACACCTTC. It yields the protein CASSRHRVGYGYTF.

This chain uses TRBV30 with TRBJ2-7; 9 nucleotides agree with TRBD1. This CDR3 is built from 14 residues. The V gene's germline CDR1 is GTSNPN and CDR2 SVGIG (reference sequence). Trimming at V came to 7 bases and at J to 0 bases, leaving 7 bases not matched to a gene. CDR3 sequence (DNA): TGTGCCTCTGGGACAGGGCGAAGCTCCTACGAGCAGTACTTC. This encodes CASGTGRSSYEQYF.

The CDR3 DNA is TGTGCCAGCAGCGTAGGGCGCCCCACAGATACGCAGTATTTT. Protein sequence: CASSVGRPTDTQYF. The rearrangement joins TRBV9 to TRBJ2-3, with no clear D. Germline V gives CDR1 SGDLS, CDR2 YYNGEE. The length of the CDR3 is 14 residues. Trimming took 0 bases from V and 2 from J, leaving 7 bases between them.

This chain uses TRBV28 with TRBJ1-2; unclear D gene. The CDR3 covers 12 residues. Germline lookup yields CDR1 MDHEN and CDR2 SYDVKM. V was clipped by 3 bases and J by 6 bases, with 8 bases between them. CDR3 residues: CASSFEDHGYTF. CDR3 nucleotide sequence: TGTGCCAGCAGTTTTGAGGACCATGGCTACACCTTC.

Written as DNA, the CDR3 is TGTGCCAGCAGCCCTAACCCCTACGAGCAGTACGTC. This encodes CASSPNPYEQYV. This chain connects TRBV7-2 to TRBJ2-7; no clear D gene. Germline V CDR1 and CDR2: SGHTA, FQGNSA. The germline V and J ends were trimmed by 5 bases and 2 bases, with 7 bases remaining between them. The CDR3 extends over 12 amino acids.

Comments on this clone: Distinct nucleotide sequences in the sample also encode this CDR3. The chain carries TRBV28 and TRBJ1-1; D might be TRBD1 (5 bases). The germline V gene has CDR1 MDHEN and CDR2 SYDVKM. V lost 6 bases and J 0 bases, leaving 11 bases between the germline ends. CDR3 length: 14 residues. CDR3 nucleotide sequence: TGTGCCAGCAGGATCGGGGGGATGAACACTGAAGCTTTCTTT. It yields the protein CASRIGGMNTEAFF.

The CDR3 DNA sequence: TGTGCCAGCAGCTTAGGGACAGGGCTCAATCAGCCCCAGCATTTT. It translates to CASSLGTGLNQPQHF. The J gene is TRBJ1-5, the V gene TRBV5-5; 9 nucleotides line up with TRBD1. The CDR3 is 15 amino acids. Germline CDR1 is SGHKS and CDR2 is YYEKEE (reference sequence). V shed 2 bases and J 3 bases; nucleotides not matched to a gene: 3.

Notes on this clone: The same CDR3 is also encoded by other DNA sequences in this sample. V usage is TRBV6-5 and J usage is TRBJ1-5; TRBD1 might be the D (6 bases). Trimming took off 8 bases at V and 4 bases at J, with 15 bases between the two ends. This CDR3 contains 14 residues. In germline, CDR1 is MNHEY, CDR2 SVGAGI. In DNA form, the CDR3 reads TGTGCCAGCCGGCCACAGGGTGCAAATCAGCCCCAGCATTTT. Amino acids: CASRPQGANQPQHF.

This chain joins TRBV5-8 and TRBJ1-2, with unresolved D. The germline V gene has CDR1 SGHTS and CDR2 YDEGEE. This CDR3 has 13 residues. Trimming stripped 1 base from V and 4 bases from J, with 8 bases between. In DNA form, the CDR3 reads TGTGCCAGCAGCTTGACGGTCTTCTATGGCTACACCTTC. As protein: CASSLTVFYGYTF.

The chain uses TRBV6-5 and TRBJ2-3; D gene unclear. The CDR3 is 13 amino acids. V lost 8 bases and J lost 4, with 13 bases in between. Germline values: CDR1 MNHEY, CDR2 SVGAGI. The CDR3 is CASEFVGADTQYF. The CDR3 nucleotides read TGTGCCAGCGAGTTTGTAGGAGCAGATACGCAGTATTTT.

The gene calls are TRBV6-5 and TRBJ1-2, with 9 bases matching TRBD1. The germline CDR1 and CDR2 sequences are MNHEY and SVGAGI. Unmatched junction bases numbered 5, after V lost 4 bases and J lost 2 bases. The CDR3 has 15 amino acids. The DNA of the CDR3 is TGTGCCAGCAGTTTATCGACAGGGGGGAACTATGGCTACACCTTC. As protein: CASSLSTGGNYGYTF.

This chain joins TRBV5-6 and TRBJ1-4; weak D call: TRBD1 (5 bases). Germline lookup yields CDR1 SGHDT and CDR2 YYEEEE. V lost 2 bases and J lost 5, with 22 bases in between. This CDR3 is 18 amino acids long. The CDR3 reads CASSLGATTSRGNEKLFF. CDR3 sequence (DNA): TGTGCCAGCAGCTTAGGGGCCACAACTTCTAGAGGCAATGAAAAACTGTTTTTT.

The V call is TRBV18, the J call TRBJ1-4; D perhaps matches TRBD1 (6 bases). Deletions cut 5 bases from V and 5 bases from J, with 15 bases between. The V gene's germline CDR1 is KGHSH and CDR2 LQKENI. This CDR3 is 15 amino acids long. CDR3 bases: TGTGCCAGCTCAAGAGGGGACAAAGAGAATGAAAAACTGTTTTTT. It translates to CASSRGDKENEKLFF.

The genes are TRBV6-5 and TRBJ1-1; D not certain. Trimming stripped 1 base from V and 7 bases from J, with 4 bases between. Germline V gives CDR1 MNHEY, CDR2 SVGAGI. The CDR3 runs to 11 residues. CDR3 DNA sequence: TGTGCCAGCAGTTACTTCGTTGAAGCTTTCTTT. Protein product: CASSYFVEAFF.

V usage is TRBV19 and J usage is TRBJ2-2; 10 bases align to TRBD2. V trimming: 3 bases; J trimming: 2 bases; junction bases outside the gene matches: 6. This CDR3 is built from 17 residues. Germline values: CDR1 LNHDA, CDR2 SQIVND (reference sequence). The CDR3: CASSILSSGGNTGELFF. In DNA form, the CDR3 reads TGTGCCAGTAGTATCCTCTCTAGCGGGGGTAACACCGGGGAGCTGTTTTTT.

This sequence joins TRBV30 and TRBJ1-5; no clear D gene. The CDR3 is made up of 15 amino acids. Germline assignment: CDR1 GTSNPN and CDR2 SVGIG (reference sequence). V gave up 0 bases and J gave up 0 bases, with 9 bases separating them. The CDR3 sequence: CAWSVLLDSNQPQHF. The CDR3 nucleotides read TGTGCCTGGAGTGTACTTTTGGATAGCAATCAGCCCCAGCATTTT.

The V and J genes are TRBV14 and TRBJ1-2; the D is unclear. The CDR3 runs 12 residues. Germline V CDR1 and CDR2: SGHDN, FVKESK. Trimming pared 6 bases from V and 4 bases from J, leaving 9 bases between. CDR3 sequence: CASSRTAYGYTF. CDR3 in DNA: TGTGCCAGCAGTCGGACGGCCTATGGCTACACCTTC.

CDR3 nucleotide sequence: TGTGCCAGCTCAAGGACGGACAGGGCTGACACCGGGGAGCTGTTTTTT. Protein sequence: CASSRTDRADTGELFF. This chain links TRBV18 with TRBJ2-2; 8 nucleotides line up with TRBD1. The CDR3 loop spans 16 amino acids. The V gene's germline CDR1 is KGHSH and CDR2 LQKENI. Trimming cost V 5 bases and J 3 bases; bases outside gene matches: 8.

The rearrangement links TRBV3-1 (or the pseudogene TRBV3-2) to TRBJ1-1; no clear D gene. CDR1 is LGHDT, CDR2 YNNKEL, per germline (reference sequence). The CDR3 extends over 15 amino acids. The V end lost 1 base, the J end lost 5 bases, and 14 bases lay between the germline ends. CDR3 in DNA: TGTGCCAGCAGCCAAGGCTTGGGTAGCGGTACTGAAGCTTTCTTT. Protein sequence: CASSQGLGSGTEAFF.

The gene calls are TRBV15 and TRBJ1-3; the D gene is possibly TRBD1 (6 bases). The V gene's germline CDR1 is LNHNV and CDR2 YYDKDF (reference sequence). V gave up 1 base and J gave up 6 bases, with 16 bases separating them. The CDR3 is made up of 16 amino acids. The CDR3 here is CATSRVRGAGENTIYF. The CDR3 region has the DNA TGTGCCACCAGCAGAGTCCGGGGGGCCGGAGAAAACACCATATATTTT.

This chain's CDR3 is CASSQSAGGYEQFF. The DNA for the CDR3 is TGTGCCAGCAGCCAATCAGCGGGGGGTTATGAGCAGTTCTTC. The chain couples TRBV11-2 to TRBJ2-1, with TRBD2 matching 9 bases. Germline loops: CDR1 SGHAT, CDR2 FQNNGV. The CDR3 spans 14 residues. V trimming: 5 bases; J trimming: 8 bases; junction bases outside the gene matches: 7. The full variable domain, rest sourced from reference TRBV11-2 and TRBJ2-1, is EAGVAQSPRYKIIEKRQSVAFWCNPISGHATLYWYQQILGQGPKLLIQFQNNGVVDDSQLPKDRFSAERLKGVDSTLKIQPAKLEDSAVYLCASSQSAGGYEQFFGPGTRLTVL.

The chain employs TRBV19 and TRBJ1-2, with D possibly being TRBD1 (5 bases). CDR1 is LNHDA, CDR2 SQIVND, per germline (reference sequence). V lost 4 bases to trimming and J lost 5 bases, with 20 bases between them. CDR3 length equals 16 residues. CDR3 protein: CASSTGEQSGMYGYTF. Written as DNA, the CDR3 is TGTGCCAGTAGTACGGGGGAACAGTCTGGAATGTATGGCTACACCTTC.

The chain has TRBV5-5 and TRBJ1-3, with D tentatively TRBD1 (6 bases). CDR1 and CDR2 from the germline V gene are SGHKS and YYEKEE (reference sequence). Trimming removed 4 bases from V and 0 bases from J, with 11 bases in between. There are 15 residues in the CDR3. CDR3 in DNA: TGTGCCAGCAGCCAGGACAGCAGCTCTGGAAACACCATATATTTT. It translates to CASSQDSSSGNTIYF.

The genes are TRBV30 and TRBJ1-2; D remains ambiguous. This CDR3 region has 14 residues. The ends were cut back, 5 bases at V and 4 bases at J, with 17 bases in the middle. From germline, CDR1 is GTSNPN and CDR2 SVGIG (reference sequence). The CDR3 reads CAWSRTDGIYGYTF. The CDR3 coding sequence is TGTGCCTGGTCGCGGACCGATGGGATCTATGGCTACACCTTC.

V and J are TRBV19 and TRBJ1-1, with no clear D. The V gene lost 5 bases and the J gene lost 0 bases, with 7 bases spanning the gap. The length of the CDR3 is 13 residues. Germline CDR1 reads LNHDA; CDR2 reads SQIVND (reference sequence). CDR3: CASSSQVNTEAFF. CDR3 DNA: TGTGCCAGTAGTTCCCAGGTGAACACTGAAGCTTTCTTT. The full variable domain, rest sourced from reference TRBV19 and TRBJ1-1, is DGGITQSPKYLFRKEGQNVTLSCEQNLNHDAMYWYRQDPGQGLRLIYYSQIVNDFQKGDIAEGYSVSREKKESFPLTVTSAQKNPTAFYLCASSSQVNTEAFFGQGTRLTVV.

The chain employs TRBV15 and TRBJ2-1; the D is unclear. Germline V gives CDR1 LNHNV, CDR2 YYDKDF (reference sequence). V gave up 0 bases and J gave up 3 bases, with 12 bases separating them. This CDR3 is built from 16 residues. The CDR3 DNA follows: TGTGCCACCAGCAGAGATGCAGCGTCGCGCTACAATGAGCAGTTCTTC. Translation gives CATSRDAASRYNEQFF.